Following are 28 T cell receptor beta chains from one sample sequenced in a study of low-dose radiotherapy and immunotherapy resistance in tumors. Alpha- and beta-chain coverage of first-strand cDNA came from TRAV- and TRBV-specific primers. A roughly 22-cycle PCR with a constant-region primer and V-primer adapter amplified TCRs. TCRdb ran MiXCR on the reads and lists one entry per CDR3 protein. This table holds about 64,000 distinct CDR3 sequences, roughly 29% found once. Time point described: before trial treatment. The sample here was PBMCs, taken before treatment. The receptors were sampled from a male donor with rectosigmoid adenocarcinoma.

In its sample, this clonotype was seen many times. J is TRBJ2-2 and V is TRBV11-3; TRBD1 might be the D (5 bases). The germline CDR1 and CDR2 sequences are SGHNT and YENEEA. V was shortened by 3 bases and J by 6 bases, with 8 bases between the two germline ends. The length of the CDR3 is 13 residues. The CDR3: CASSLQGPGELFF. CDR3 nucleotides: TGTGCCAGCAGCTTGCAGGGCCCCGGGGAGCTGTTTTTT.

There are many counts of this clonotype. This chain uses TRBV29-1 with TRBJ1-2; 10 nucleotides line up with TRBD1. CDR3 length equals 12 residues. Germline CDR1 is SQVTM and CDR2 is ANQGSEA. The junction had 5 bases not matched to a gene; V was cut back by 5 bases and J by 8 bases. CDR3 bases: TGCAGCGTTATTGGGACAGGGGACGGCTACACCTTC. Its protein is CSVIGTGDGYTF. The variable domain in full, with the rest retrieved from reference TRBV29-1 and TRBJ1-2, is SAVISQKPSRDICQRGTSLTIQCQVDSQVTMMFWYRQQPGQSLTLIATANQGSEATYESGFVIDKFPISRPNLTFSTLTVSNMSPEDSSIYLCSVIGTGDGYTFGSGTRLTVV.

This clonotype was seen a single time. V and J are TRBV15 and TRBJ2-1; 8 bases align to TRBD1. V gave up 3 bases and J gave up 10 bases; unmatched junction bases: 8. This CDR3 region has 14 residues. Germline CDR1 reads LNHNV; CDR2 reads YYDKDF (reference sequence). The CDR3 coding sequence is TGTGCCACCAGCAGCGGACAGGGAAGTAGCGAGCAGTTCTTC. Amino acid sequence: CATSSGQGSSEQFF.

Ten or more counts support this clonotype. The chain joins TRBV15 to TRBJ2-2; D is undetermined. Germline V lookup: CDR1 LNHNV, CDR2 YYDKDF (reference sequence). V lost 4 bases to trimming and J lost 6 bases, with 12 bases between them. The CDR3 contains 14 residues. The CDR3 protein is CATSKKYPAGELFF. Written as DNA, the CDR3 is TGTGCCACCAGCAAGAAATATCCGGCCGGGGAGCTGTTTTTT.

This clonotype showed up many times. The rearrangement uses TRBV6-8 and TRBJ2-7; no clear D gene. This CDR3 comprises 13 residues. V lost 2 bases and J 3 bases, leaving 8 bases between the germline ends. CDR1 and CDR2 (germline): MNHGY, SAAAGT. The CDR3 sequence: CASSYGEDYEQYF. CDR3 nucleotides: TGTGCCAGCAGTTACGGTGAAGACTACGAGCAGTACTTC.

This clonotype was detected many times. This chain uses TRBV28 with TRBJ1-2; 11 bases are shared with TRBD1. Germline loops: CDR1 MDHEN, CDR2 SYDVKM. The CDR3 contains 15 residues. V shed 2 bases, J shed 4 bases, and the junction held 3 bases outside the gene matches. This CDR3 reads CASSLPGQGGYGYTF. CDR3 coding DNA: TGTGCCAGCAGTTTACCGGGACAGGGGGGCTATGGCTACACCTTC.

On this clonotype: This sequence may be a read error, since a much larger clone differs from it by one base. V gene TRBV7-9 combines with J gene TRBJ1-3; the D gene is possibly TRBD1 (5 bases). CDR1 and CDR2 (germline): SEHNR, FQNEAQ (reference sequence). CDR3 length equals 16 residues. The CDR3 coding sequence is TGTGCCAGCAGACCCGAGGGGAGCTACTCTGGAAACATCATATATTTT. This translates into CASRPEGSYSGNIIYF.

This clonotype showed up many times. The J gene is TRBJ1-2, the V gene TRBV28; D is unclear. This CDR3 has 15 residues. Germline V gives CDR1 MDHEN, CDR2 SYDVKM. V lost 7 bases to trimming and J lost 4 bases, with 19 bases between them. CDR3 coding DNA: TGTGCCAGCAACCCCCCGGAGGGCCCGGCCTATGGCTACACCTTC. Residues: CASNPPEGPAYGYTF.

This chain joins TRBV6-2 or TRBV6-3 and TRBJ1-2; D is undetermined. Germline CDR1 and CDR2: MNHEY and SVGEGT. CDR3 length: 13 amino acids. V was cut by 0 bases and J by 4 bases, with 6 bases left in between. The CDR3 bases are TGTGCCAGCAGTTACTCATCCGTCTATGGCTACACCTTC. Translation gives CASSYSSVYGYTF.

This clonotype showed up many times. V is TRBV28 and J is TRBJ2-3; D possibly corresponds to TRBD1 (6 bases). The CDR3 totals 12 residues. With 5 bases removed from V and 7 bases from J, the gap between germline ends came to 10 bases. Germline CDR1 and CDR2: MDHEN and SYDVKM. CDR3 amino acids: CASSLQGYTQYF. Written as DNA, the CDR3 is TGTGCCAGCAGTCTACAGGGTTATACGCAGTATTTT. The variable domain in full, with the rest retrieved from reference TRBV28 and TRBJ2-3, is DVKVTQSSRYLVKRTGEKVFLECVQDMDHENMFWYRQDPGLGLRLIYFSYDVKMKEKGDIPEGYSVSREKKERFSLILESASTNQTSMYLCASSLQGYTQYFGPGTRLTVL.

Details on this clonotype: A far larger clone is one nucleotide away, so this likely arose from a read error. The chain joins TRBV18 to TRBJ2-1; D could derive from TRBD1 or TRBD2 (5 bases each). The V end lost 0 bases, the J end lost 10 bases, and 13 bases lay between the germline ends. The CDR3 is 14 residues long. Germline CDR1 is KGHSH and CDR2 is LQKENI. In DNA form, the CDR3 reads TGTGCCAGCTCACCACCGGACGGGGCCAACGAGCAGTTCTTC. It encodes CASSPPDGANEQFF.

At least ten counts were recorded for this clonotype. The V gene is TRBV11-2, the J gene TRBJ2-1, with D tentatively TRBD2 (7 bases). The CDR3 extends over 15 amino acids. V lost 5 bases and J 8 bases, leaving 19 bases between the germline ends. The germline V gene has CDR1 SGHAT and CDR2 FQNNGV. CDR3 region: CASSPVGGQGDEQFF. The CDR3 region has the DNA TGTGCCAGCAGCCCTGTCGGGGGGCAGGGCGATGAGCAGTTCTTC.

This clonotype was observed many times. The J gene is TRBJ2-7, the V gene TRBV6-6; no definite D call. Trimming removed 6 bases from V and 3 bases from J, with 9 bases in between. The CDR3 length is 12 residues. CDR1 and CDR2 (germline): MNHNY, SVGAGI (reference sequence). The CDR3 protein is CASSESGYEQYF. CDR3 DNA: TGTGCCAGCAGCGAATCGGGCTACGAGCAGTACTTC.

This chain links TRBV7-3 with TRBJ1-1, with D tentatively TRBD1 (5 bases). Germline V lookup: CDR1 SGHTA, CDR2 FQGTGA. This CDR3 contains 12 residues. Trimming took 7 bases from V and 11 from J, leaving 17 bases between them. The CDR3 sequence: CASTPSQEGAFF. CDR3 DNA: TGTGCCAGCACCCCCTCACAGGAAGGCGCTTTCTTT.

The rearrangement joins TRBV5-1 to TRBJ1-3, with D perhaps matching TRBD1 (5 bases). Trimming shortened V by 8 bases and J by 2 bases, and 11 bases separated the two germline ends. Germline V lookup: CDR1 SGHRS, CDR2 YFSETQ. The CDR3 totals 13 residues. The CDR3, as DNA: TGCGCCAGTACAGGAAGTCCTGGAAACACCATATATTTT. Its protein is CASTGSPGNTIYF.

In this sample, this clonotype turned up many times. This chain uses TRBV5-1 with TRBJ1-1; TRBD1 matches at 9 bases. V dropped 4 bases and J dropped 4; count of bases not matched to a gene: 5. CDR1 is SGHRS and CDR2 is YFSETQ in the germline V gene. This CDR3 comprises 14 residues. The CDR3 loop reads CASSHGTGRTEAFF. DNA for the CDR3: TGCGCCAGCAGCCATGGGACAGGGCGCACTGAAGCTTTCTTT.

This clonotype has ten or more counts. The chain links TRBV27 to TRBJ1-1, with D unresolved. CDR1 and CDR2 (germline): MNHEY, SMNVEV (reference sequence). This CDR3 comprises 17 residues. Trimming took off 1 base at V and 1 base at J, with 16 bases between the two ends. CDR3 sequence (DNA): TGTGCCAGCAGTTTATTTTCCCAGCGTGGGCAGAACACTGAAGCTTTCTTT. It translates to CASSLFSQRGQNTEAFF.

This clonotype has a count of ten or more. The V gene is TRBV5-1, the J gene TRBJ2-2; 8 nucleotides match TRBD1. Germline assignment: CDR1 SGHRS and CDR2 YFSETQ. J lost 3 bases, V lost 4 bases, and 5 bases had no gene match. The CDR3 runs 15 residues. The CDR3 is CASSTRQGYTGELFF. The CDR3 DNA follows: TGCGCCAGCAGCACTAGACAGGGGTACACCGGGGAGCTGTTTTTT.

This clonotype was seen many times. The V and J genes are TRBV28 and TRBJ1-4; 7 nucleotides agree with TRBD1. After removal of 5 bases from V and 7 bases from J, the junction contained 7 bases not matched to a gene. The V gene's germline CDR1 is MDHEN and CDR2 SYDVKM. The CDR3 spans 14 residues. This chain's CDR3 is CASSQSGGGEKLFF. In DNA, the CDR3 is TGTGCCAGCAGTCAGTCAGGGGGAGGTGAAAAACTGTTTTTT. Together with reference TRBV28 and TRBJ1-4, the CDR3 gives the full variable domain: DVKVTQSSRYLVKRTGEKVFLECVQDMDHENMFWYRQDPGLGLRLIYFSYDVKMKEKGDIPEGYSVSREKKERFSLILESASTNQTSMYLCASSQSGGGEKLFFGSGTQLSVL.

This clonotype was detected ten times or more. The V gene is TRBV9, the J gene TRBJ2-1; maybe TRBD2 (6 bases). With 0 bases removed from V and 2 bases from J, the gap between germline ends came to 9 bases. Germline CDR1 reads SGDLS; CDR2 reads YYNGEE. The length of the CDR3 is 15 residues. This chain's CDR3 is CASSVAGVAYNEQFF. The DNA of the CDR3 is TGTGCCAGCAGCGTAGCGGGAGTTGCCTACAATGAGCAGTTCTTC. The complete variable domain, with remaining parts taken from reference TRBV9 and TRBJ2-1, reads DSGVTQTPKHLITATGQRVTLRCSPRSGDLSVYWYQQSLDQGLQFLIQYYNGEERAKGNILERFSAQQFPDLHSELNLSSLELGDSALYFCASSVAGVAYNEQFFGPGTRLTVL.

This clonotype was seen repeatedly, ten times or more. CDR3 amino acids: CAISERTGGTKNIQYF. The DNA for the CDR3 is TGTGCCATCAGTGAGAGGACAGGAGGAACCAAAAACATTCAGTACTTC. This sequence joins TRBV10-3 and TRBJ2-4, with 7 bases matching TRBD1. This CDR3 contains 16 residues. Germline V CDR1 and CDR2: ENHRY, SYGVKD. V was pared by 2 bases and J by 2 bases, with 6 bases of the junction left unmatched.

The chain couples TRBV4-2 to TRBJ2-1, with TRBD2 as a possible D gene (5 bases). Per the germline V gene, CDR1 is LGHNA and CDR2 is YNFKEQ. The CDR3 consists of 12 residues. V was pared by 5 bases and J by 15 bases, with 17 bases between. The CDR3 nucleotides are TGTGCCAGCAGCTCTCCCTCGAACCTAGCGTTCTTC. This translates into CASSSPSNLAFF.

This chain joins TRBV5-6 and TRBJ1-5; D gene ambiguous. V lost 4 bases and J 5 bases, leaving 13 bases between the germline ends. Germline V gene data show CDR1 as SGHDT and CDR2 as YYEEEE. The CDR3 spans 14 residues. The CDR3 DNA reads TGTGCCAGCAGCCAACGGGGATCCTATCAGCCCCAGCATTTT. Its protein product is CASSQRGSYQPQHF.

This clonotype was detected ten times or more. The chain recombines TRBV28 with TRBJ1-3; possible D gene TRBD1, 5 bases. V lost 8 bases to trimming and J lost 1 base, with 18 bases between them. Germline V gene lookup returns CDR1 MDHEN and CDR2 SYDVKM. This CDR3 contains 16 residues. The CDR3 nucleotides are TGTGCCAGCTCGGGACCGCCGGGGCCTTCTGGAAACACCATATATTTT. This translates into CASSGPPGPSGNTIYF.

This clonotype was observed at least ten times. Here the CDR3 reads CASSLAHWEFGGNEQFF. The CDR3 nucleotides read TGTGCCAGCAGCTTGGCCCACTGGGAGTTTGGGGGGAATGAGCAGTTCTTC. The rearrangement joins TRBV5-5 to TRBJ2-1, with a weak D call TRBD2 (6 bases). The germline gives CDR1 SGHKS, CDR2 YYEKEE (reference sequence). The CDR3 is made up of 17 amino acids. V gave up 0 bases and J gave up 7 bases, with 20 bases separating them. The complete variable domain, with remaining parts taken from reference TRBV5-5 and TRBJ2-1, reads DAGVTQSPTHLIKTRGQQVTLRCSPISGHKSVSWYQQVLGQGPQFIFQYYEKEERGRGNFPDRFSARQFPNYSSELNVNALLLGDSALYLCASSLAHWEFGGNEQFFGPGTRLTVL.

Notes on this clonotype: Given a far larger clone just one base away, this is likely a sequencing read error. The rearrangement links TRBV5-8 to TRBJ1-1; 10 positions agree with TRBD1. There are 16 residues in the CDR3. In germline, CDR1 is SGHTS, CDR2 YDEGEE. V dropped 5 bases and J dropped 4; count of bases not matched to a gene: 11. DNA for the CDR3: TGTGCCAGCAGTTTCGATGACAGGGGGCCCGGCACTGAAGCTTTCTTT. Translating it yields CASSFDDRGPGTEAFF.

Many counts were recorded for this clonotype. The chain employs TRBV12-3 or TRBV12-4 and TRBJ2-5; unclear D gene. With 4 bases removed from V and 3 bases from J, the gap between germline ends came to 12 bases. The CDR3 is 14 residues long. The CDR3 DNA sequence: TGTGCCAGCAGTTCCCCTCGGAGCGAAGAGACCCAGTACTTC. The encoded protein is CASSSPRSEETQYF.

This clonotype was detected many times. The chain combines TRBV6-2 or TRBV6-3 with TRBJ2-3; 10 bases map to TRBD2. CDR1 and CDR2 from the germline V gene are MNHEY and SVGEGT. V shed 5 bases, J shed 7 bases, and the junction held 12 bases outside the gene matches. The CDR3 loop spans 16 amino acids. In nucleotides, the CDR3 is TGTGCCAGCAGTGGACCGCAAGCGGGGGGGGTGAATACGCAGTATTTT. As protein: CASSGPQAGGVNTQYF.